This TCR beta chain was recovered during a study of blood T cells in healthy people across ages. Findings and caveats of the study: Unsorted PBMCs blocked a conclusive comparison of naive and antigen-experienced cells. Donor CMV status, an unknown factor, possibly confounded changes in expanded clonotypes. Per million T cells, TCR beta diversity dropped roughly linearly as age increased.

Next came a second PCR, run for about 6 to 12 cycles, which used a sample-barcoded 5' primer along with a J-beta primer mix. TCRdb used MiXCR to reprocess the 5' RACE reads, holding one entry per CDR3 protein. The sample contains about 1.5 million distinct CDR3 sequences, approximately 42% of which appear only once. This clonotype was found a few times. Its antigen is currently unknown. The CDR3 length is 15 residues. V lost 5 bases to trimming and J lost 1 base; unmatched junction nucleotides: 6. CDR1 is SQVTM and CDR2 is ANQGSEA in the germline V gene. For every donor, a draw yielded 9.5 to 10 milliliters of peripheral blood.

The source of this sequence is a woman in her late teens or twenties in good health. The genes are TRBV29-1 and TRBJ1-4, with 8 bases aligning to TRBD1. Sequencing was carried out using blood. The CDR3 DNA follows: TGCAGCGTTTCCGACAGGGGTAAAACTAATGAAAAACTGTTTTTT. Its translation is CSVSDRGKTNEKLFF.